The 2 T cell receptor beta chains reported below all come from one sample, sequenced in a study of control samples from healthy donors and cancer patients. Only in-frame clones appear in the TCRdb table, and some are missing; sequencing was by immunoSEQ multiplex PCR. The data hold approximately 72,000 clones, with 89% observed a single time. The source material was blood. The receptors were gathered from a man in his forties or fifties in good health.

V and J are TRBV4-2 and TRBJ2-2, with D perhaps TRBD2 (6 bases). Trimming stripped 0 bases from V and 10 bases from J, with 15 bases between. The germline CDR1 and CDR2 sequences are LGHNA and YNFKEQ. The CDR3 contains 15 residues. The CDR3 spells CASSQDIGGNKELFF. DNA for the CDR3: TGTGCCAGCAGCCAAGATATTGGGGGGAATAAGGAGCTGTTTTTT.

The gene calls are TRBV12-5 and TRBJ2-3; a weak D match, TRBD1 (6 bases). Germline loops: CDR1 LGHNT, CDR2 FRNRAP. The V end was cut by 6 bases, the J end by 1 base, with 17 bases between. This CDR3 is 16 amino acids long. CDR3 sequence: CASGPPRDTRTDTQYF. The CDR3 nucleotides are TGTGCTAGTGGCCCCCCCCGGGACACCCGCACAGATACGCAGTATTTT. Complete variable domain (other parts from reference TRBV12-5 and TRBJ2-3): DARVTQTPRHKVTEMGQEVTMRCQPILGHNTVFWYRQTMMQGLELLAYFRNRAPLDDSGMPKDRFSAEMPDATLATLKIQPSEPRDSAVYFCASGPPRDTRTDTQYFGPGTRLTVL.